The TCR beta chain described here comes from a study of blood T cell repertoires in COVID-19. At the level of the study: COVID-19 samples collected from the United States, Italy and Spain covered acute and convalescent phases. The analysed material was cDNA or gDNA that came from T cells, B-cell-depleted T cells, or PBMCs.

Method: immunoSEQ multiplex PCR; TCRdb's copy keeps in-frame clones and lacks some. The data hold 150,000 to 170,000 clones, with roughly nine tenths observed a single time. The specimen sequenced was peripheral blood. This clonotype was obtained from a middle-aged man with acute or convalescent COVID-19.

The CDR3 spells CASSQEAGPPHNEQFF. CDR3 bases: TGTGCCAGCAGCCAAGAAGCGGGGCCCCCCCACAATGAGCAGTTCTTC. The chain links TRBV4-2 to TRBJ2-1, with 7 bases lining up with TRBD2. V dropped 0 bases and J dropped 5; count of bases not matched to a gene: 7. The length of the CDR3 is 16 residues. The germline V gene has CDR1 LGHNA and CDR2 YNFKEQ.